This is a list of T cell receptor beta chains from one sample in a study of blood T cell repertoires in COVID-19. The method was immunoSEQ multiplex PCR; TCRdb's version includes in-frame clones alone and lacks a portion of them. This sample carries fewer than 250,000 clones, roughly 81% of them seen once, and the ten largest clones take about 8%. Sequencing was done on a sample of peripheral blood. The source is a woman aged 45-65 years with active or convalescent COVID-19. Each CDR3 is given with its conserved first and last residue. The D gene is left open where the match is weak. Clone size, where shown, is once, few, many, or a class for clones that have expanded.

size: -
D: -
V: TRBV30
length: 14
J: TRBJ1-2
DNA: TGTGCCTGGAGTCCAGGGAGGGGGGGCTATGGCTACACCTTC
CDR3: CAWSPGRGGYGYTF

size: -
D: TRBD1
V: TRBV11-3
length: 14
J: TRBJ2-1
DNA: TGTGCCAGCAGCCTTCGGACAGGGAACGATGAGCAGTTCTTC
CDR3: CASSLRTGNDEQFF

size: -
D: -
V: TRBV28
length: 13
J: TRBJ1-2
DNA: TGTGCCAGCAGCCCGGACACTTCCTATGGCTACACCTTC
CDR3: CASSPDTSYGYTF

size: -
D: -
V: TRBV7-2
length: 15
J: TRBJ2-2
DNA: TGTGCCAGCAGCTTAGTAGGCGGGAATGCCGGGGAGCTGTTTTTT
CDR3: CASSLVGGNAGELFF

size: once
D: -
V: TRBV10-1
length: 13
J: TRBJ2-5
DNA: TGCGCCAGCAGCCCCTCCCTCCAAGAGACCCAGTACTTC
CDR3: CASSPSLQETQYF

size: -
D: -
V: TRBV29-1
length: 15
J: TRBJ1-1
DNA: TGCAGCGTTGAGACTTCCCCAGGGCCGAACACTGAAGCTTTCTTT
CDR3: CSVETSPGPNTEAFF

size: once
D: TRBD1
V: TRBV2
length: 16
J: TRBJ2-1
DNA: TGTGCCAGTCTCTTAATCAGGGGGATCTCCTACAATGAGCAGTTCTTC
CDR3: CASLLIRGISYNEQFF

size: few
D: TRBD2
V: TRBV11-1
length: 13
J: TRBJ2-1
DNA: TGTGCCAGCAGCCTTGGCGGGACTAGCGGGCTGTTCTTC
CDR3: CASSLGGTSGLFF

size: -
D: TRBD1
V: TRBV5-4
length: 16
J: TRBJ2-2
DNA: TGTGCCAGCAGCCCCGGGACAGACGCGAACACCGGGGAGCTGTTTTTT
CDR3: CASSPGTDANTGELFF

size: -
D: -
V: TRBV5-1
length: 15
J: TRBJ1-4
DNA: TGCGCCAGCAGCTTGTCTCCCACGGGTGGTGAAAAACTGTTTTTT
CDR3: CASSLSPTGGEKLFF

size: -
D: -
V: TRBV5-1
length: 13
J: TRBJ1-5
DNA: TGCGCCAGCAGCTCTGATCGGGGACAGCCCCAGCATTTT
CDR3: CASSSDRGQPQHF

size: -
D: TRBD1
V: TRBV5-1
length: 15
J: TRBJ1-6
DNA: TGCGCCAGCAGCTTACAACAGGGGTTGAATTCACCCCTCCACTTT
CDR3: CASSLQQGLNSPLHF

size: -
D: -
V: TRBV4-1
length: 14
J: TRBJ1-4
DNA: TGCGCCAGCAGCCAAGGACAGGCTAGGGAAAAACTGTTTTTT
CDR3: CASSQGQAREKLFF

size: -
D: -
V: TRBV7-6
length: 14
J: TRBJ2-5
DNA: TGTGCCAGCAGCAGGGGGACATCCACAGAGACCCAGTACTTC
CDR3: CASSRGTSTETQYF

size: once
D: TRBD2
V: TRBV19
length: 13
J: TRBJ2-7
DNA: TGTGCCAGTAGCCCGACTAGCGTCTACGAGCAGTACTTC
CDR3: CASSPTSVYEQYF

size: -
D: -
V: TRBV21-1
length: 13
J: TRBJ1-1
DNA: TGTGCCAGCAGCCCCCTGAGGGACACTGAAGCTTTCTTT
CDR3: CASSPLRDTEAFF

size: -
D: -
V: TRBV5-1
length: 16
J: TRBJ1-1
DNA: TGCGCCAGCAGCTTGGCCGTAGGAGGGGCGGGCACTGAAGCTTTCTTT
CDR3: CASSLAVGGAGTEAFF

size: -
D: TRBD2
V: TRBV5-1
length: 14
J: TRBJ2-2
DNA: TGCGCCAGCAGCTTGGTTGCGGGAGGTGGGGAGCTGTTTTTT
CDR3: CASSLVAGGGELFF

size: -
D: TRBD1
V: TRBV6-5
length: 16
J: TRBJ1-5
DNA: TGTGCCAGCAGTTACTCGGGACAGGGGAGCAATCAGCCCCAGCATTTT
CDR3: CASSYSGQGSNQPQHF

size: few
D: TRBD1
V: TRBV2
length: 16
J: TRBJ1-2
DNA: TGTGCCAGCAGCCCCATAGGGACAGGGAGTAACTATGGCTACACCTTC
CDR3: CASSPIGTGSNYGYTF

size: -
D: -
V: TRBV5-5
length: 15
J: TRBJ2-3
DNA: TGTGCCAGCAGGGGGGAGGCCTTTAGCACAGATACGCAGTATTTT
CDR3: CASRGEAFSTDTQYF

size: -
D: TRBD1
V: TRBV24-1
length: 17
J: TRBJ2-2
DNA: TGTGCCACCAGTGATCATGACAGGGGAGCCGACACCGGGGAGCTGTTTTTT
CDR3: CATSDHDRGADTGELFF

size: -
D: TRBD1
V: TRBV19
length: 13
J: TRBJ1-2
DNA: TGTGCCAGTAGACGGACAGGGGGCTATGGCTACACCTTC
CDR3: CASRRTGGYGYTF